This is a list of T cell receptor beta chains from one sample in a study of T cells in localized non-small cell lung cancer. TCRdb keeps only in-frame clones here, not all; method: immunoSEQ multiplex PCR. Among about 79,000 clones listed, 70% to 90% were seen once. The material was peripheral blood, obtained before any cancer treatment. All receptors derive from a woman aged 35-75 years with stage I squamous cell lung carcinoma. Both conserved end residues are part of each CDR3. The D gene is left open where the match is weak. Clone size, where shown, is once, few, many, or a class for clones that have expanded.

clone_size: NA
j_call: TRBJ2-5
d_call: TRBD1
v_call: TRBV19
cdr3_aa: CASSITPRGPQETQYF
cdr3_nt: TGTGCCAGTAGTATAACCCCCAGGGGGCCGCAAGAGACCCAGTACTTC

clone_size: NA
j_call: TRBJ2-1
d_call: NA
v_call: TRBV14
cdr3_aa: CASSQGNHNEQFF
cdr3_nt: TGTGCCAGCAGCCAAGGGAACCACAATGAGCAGTTCTTC

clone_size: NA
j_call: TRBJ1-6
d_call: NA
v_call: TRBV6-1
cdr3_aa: CASRANSPLHF
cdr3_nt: TGTGCCAGCAGGGCTAATTCACCCCTCCACTTT

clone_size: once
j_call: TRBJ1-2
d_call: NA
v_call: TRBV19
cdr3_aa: CASRIVGAYGYTF
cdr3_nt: TGTGCCAGTAGGATAGTGGGGGCCTATGGCTACACCTTC

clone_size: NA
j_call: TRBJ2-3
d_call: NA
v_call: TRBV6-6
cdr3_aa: CASSYIADTQYF
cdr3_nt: TGTGCCAGCAGTTACATAGCCGATACGCAGTATTTT

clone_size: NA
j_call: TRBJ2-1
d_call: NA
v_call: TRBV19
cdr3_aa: CASSSLWVAPLHDEQFF
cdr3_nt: TGTGCCAGTAGTTCCCTTTGGGTCGCCCCTCTCCATGATGAGCAGTTCTTC

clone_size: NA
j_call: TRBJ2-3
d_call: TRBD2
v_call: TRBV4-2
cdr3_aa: CASSQAGLAADTQYF
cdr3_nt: TGTGCCAGCAGCCAGGCGGGACTAGCGGCAGATACGCAGTATTTT

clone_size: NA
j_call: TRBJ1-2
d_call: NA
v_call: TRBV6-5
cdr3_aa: CASSEIGNGYTF
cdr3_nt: TGTGCCAGCAGTGAAATCGGGAATGGCTACACCTTC

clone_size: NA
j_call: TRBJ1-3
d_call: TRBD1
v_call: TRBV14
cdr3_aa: CASSQGQGTGNTIYF
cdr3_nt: TGTGCCAGCAGCCAAGGACAGGGGACTGGAAACACCATATATTTT

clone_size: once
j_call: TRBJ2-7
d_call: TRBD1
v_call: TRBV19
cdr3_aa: CASSILGGQGTNEQYF
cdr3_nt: TGTGCCAGTAGTATTTTGGGGGGACAGGGGACCAACGAGCAGTACTTC

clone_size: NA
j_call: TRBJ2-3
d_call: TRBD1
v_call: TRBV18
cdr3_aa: CASSPGQGSSDTQYF
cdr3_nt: TGTGCCAGCTCACCGGGACAGGGGTCATCAGATACGCAGTATTTT

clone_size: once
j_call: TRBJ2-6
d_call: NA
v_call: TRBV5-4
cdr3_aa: CASSLWSGTGANVLTF
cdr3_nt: TGTGCCAGCAGCTTGTGGTCGGGCACTGGGGCCAACGTCCTGACTTTC

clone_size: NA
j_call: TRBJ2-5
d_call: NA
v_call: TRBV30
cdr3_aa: CAWSLSGGGLRETQYF
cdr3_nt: TGTGCCTGGAGCCTATCGGGCGGGGGCCTGAGAGAGACCCAGTACTTC

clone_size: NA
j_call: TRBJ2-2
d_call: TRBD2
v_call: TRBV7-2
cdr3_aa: CASSPRWGGRNTGELFF
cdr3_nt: TGTGCCAGCAGCCCCCGATGGGGAGGGCGTAACACCGGGGAGCTGTTTTTT

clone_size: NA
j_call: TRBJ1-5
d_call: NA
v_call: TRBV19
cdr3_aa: CASSIRRGNQPQHF
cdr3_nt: TGTGCCAGTAGTATTAGGAGAGGCAATCAGCCCCAGCATTTT

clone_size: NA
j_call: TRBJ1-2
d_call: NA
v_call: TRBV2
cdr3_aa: CASSEAWGYGYTF
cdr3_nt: TGTGCCAGCAGTGAAGCGTGGGGTTATGGCTACACCTTC

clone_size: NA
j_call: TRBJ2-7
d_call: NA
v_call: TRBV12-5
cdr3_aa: CASGPQGYEQYF
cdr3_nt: TGTGCTAGTGGTCCCCAGGGCTACGAGCAGTACTTC

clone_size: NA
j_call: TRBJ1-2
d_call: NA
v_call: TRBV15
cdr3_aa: CATSSLRISNYGYTF
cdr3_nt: TGTGCCACCAGCAGCCTCAGGATTTCAAACTATGGCTACACCTTC

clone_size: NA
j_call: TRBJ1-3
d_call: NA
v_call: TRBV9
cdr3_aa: CASRGSGNTIYF
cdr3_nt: TGTGCCAGCCGGGGTTCTGGAAACACCATATATTTT

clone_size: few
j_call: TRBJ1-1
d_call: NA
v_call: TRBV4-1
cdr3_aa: CASSLRVGVNTEAFF
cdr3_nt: TGCGCCAGCAGCCTCAGGGTTGGGGTGAACACTGAAGCTTTCTTT

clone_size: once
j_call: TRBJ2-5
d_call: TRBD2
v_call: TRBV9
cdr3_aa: CASSLLGTSGLQETQYF
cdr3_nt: TGTGCCAGCAGCCTATTAGGGACTAGTGGCCTCCAAGAGACCCAGTACTTC

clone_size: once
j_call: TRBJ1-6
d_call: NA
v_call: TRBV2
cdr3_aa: CASSAGGANSPLHF
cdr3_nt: TGTGCCAGCAGTGCGGGGGGGGCTAATTCACCCCTCCACTTT

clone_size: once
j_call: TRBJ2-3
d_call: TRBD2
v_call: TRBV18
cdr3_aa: CASSPFGLAGGEDTQYF
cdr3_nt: TGTGCCAGCTCACCTTTCGGACTAGCGGGGGGGGAAGATACGCAGTATTTT

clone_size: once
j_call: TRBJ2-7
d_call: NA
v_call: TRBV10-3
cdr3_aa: CAISQKGLSYEQYF
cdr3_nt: TGTGCCATCAGTCAGAAAGGGCTCTCCTACGAGCAGTACTTC

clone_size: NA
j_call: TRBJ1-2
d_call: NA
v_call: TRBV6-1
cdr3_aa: CASRPQMGYGYTF
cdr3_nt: TGTGCCAGCAGGCCTCAGATGGGCTATGGCTACACCTTC

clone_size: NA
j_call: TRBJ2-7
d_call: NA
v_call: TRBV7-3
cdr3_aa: CASSFGGDLQEQYF
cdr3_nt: TGTGCCAGCAGCTTTGGGGGAGATCTTCAAGAGCAGTACTTC

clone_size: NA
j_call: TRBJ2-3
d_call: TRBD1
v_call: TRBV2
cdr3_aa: CASREQGATDTQYF
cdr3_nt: TGTGCCAGCAGAGAACAGGGGGCAACAGATACGCAGTATTTT

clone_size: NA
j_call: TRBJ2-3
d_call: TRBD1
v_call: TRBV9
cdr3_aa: CASSVGRGQGTDTQYF
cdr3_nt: TGTGCCAGCAGCGTAGGAAGGGGACAGGGGACAGATACGCAGTATTTT

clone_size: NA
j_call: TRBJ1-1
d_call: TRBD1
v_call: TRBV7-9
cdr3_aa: CASSSPGQGAAEAFF
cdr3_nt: TGTGCCAGCAGCTCTCCGGGACAGGGGGCGGCTGAAGCTTTCTTT

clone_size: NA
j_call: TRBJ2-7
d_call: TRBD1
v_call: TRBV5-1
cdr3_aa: CASSITRDSYEQYF
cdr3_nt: TGCGCCAGCAGCATTACAAGGGACAGCTACGAGCAGTACTTC

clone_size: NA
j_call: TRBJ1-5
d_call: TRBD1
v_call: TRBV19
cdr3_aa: CASSIGRRGDRVGQPQHF
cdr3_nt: TGTGCCAGTAGTATAGGGAGACGAGGGGACAGGGTAGGTCAGCCCCAGCATTTT

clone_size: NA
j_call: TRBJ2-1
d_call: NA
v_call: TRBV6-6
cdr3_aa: CASSRAGANNEQFF
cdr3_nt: TGTGCCAGCAGTCGCGCGGGGGCCAACAATGAGCAGTTCTTC

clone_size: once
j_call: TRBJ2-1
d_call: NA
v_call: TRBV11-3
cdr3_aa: CASSIDSSYNEQFF
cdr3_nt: TGTGCCAGCAGCATAGATAGCTCCTACAATGAGCAGTTCTTC

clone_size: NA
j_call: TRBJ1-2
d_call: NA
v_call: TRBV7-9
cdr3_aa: CASTWGGFNYGYTF
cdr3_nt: TGTGCCAGCACCTGGGGGGGATTTAACTATGGCTACACCTTC

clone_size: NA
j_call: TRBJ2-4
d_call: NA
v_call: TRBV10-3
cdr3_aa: CAISENGLAKNIQYF
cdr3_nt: TGTGCCATCAGTGAAAACGGCCTAGCCAAAAACATTCAGTACTTC

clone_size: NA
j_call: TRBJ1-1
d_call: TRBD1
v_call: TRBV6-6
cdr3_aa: CASSYRTDRVDTEAFF
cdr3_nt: TGTGCCAGCAGTTATAGAACGGACAGGGTGGACACTGAAGCTTTCTTT

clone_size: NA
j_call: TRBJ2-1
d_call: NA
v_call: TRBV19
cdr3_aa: CASVDSTYNEQFF
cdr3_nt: TGTGCCAGTGTGGACAGCACCTACAATGAGCAGTTCTTC

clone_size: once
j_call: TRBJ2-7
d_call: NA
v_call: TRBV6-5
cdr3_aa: CASSGDRKGPYEQYF
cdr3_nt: TGTGCCAGCAGCGGAGACAGGAAAGGTCCCTACGAGCAGTACTTC

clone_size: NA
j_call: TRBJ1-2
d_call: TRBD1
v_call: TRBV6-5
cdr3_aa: CASLGQGNGYTF
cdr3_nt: TGTGCCAGCTTAGGACAGGGGAATGGCTACACCTTC

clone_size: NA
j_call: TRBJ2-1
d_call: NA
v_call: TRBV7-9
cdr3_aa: CASKNNNNEQFF
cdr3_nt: TGTGCCTCAAAGAATAATAACAATGAGCAGTTCTTC

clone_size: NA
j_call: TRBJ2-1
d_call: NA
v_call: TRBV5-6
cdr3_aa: CASSWGASEQFF
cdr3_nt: TGTGCCAGCAGCTGGGGGGCCTCTGAGCAGTTCTTC

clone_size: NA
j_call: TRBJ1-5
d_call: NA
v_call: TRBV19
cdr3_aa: CASSIFTYSNQPQHF
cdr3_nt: TGTGCCAGTAGTATATTTACCTATAGCAATCAGCCCCAGCATTTT

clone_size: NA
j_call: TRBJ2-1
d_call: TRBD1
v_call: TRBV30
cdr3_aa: CAGRPGQAYNEQFF
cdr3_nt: TGTGCCGGGCGACCGGGACAGGCCTACAATGAGCAGTTCTTC

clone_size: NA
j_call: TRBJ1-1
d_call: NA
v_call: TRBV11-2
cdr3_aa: CASSLLVRNTEAFF
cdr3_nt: TGTGCCAGCAGCTTATTGGTTAGGAACACTGAAGCTTTCTTT

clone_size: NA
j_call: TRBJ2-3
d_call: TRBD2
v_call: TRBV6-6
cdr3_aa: CASSYWTSDGPDTQYF
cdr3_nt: TGTGCCAGCAGTTACTGGACTAGCGACGGACCAGATACGCAGTATTTT

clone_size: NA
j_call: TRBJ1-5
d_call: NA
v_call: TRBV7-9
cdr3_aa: CASSGGGSQPQHF
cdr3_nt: TGTGCCAGCAGTGGGGGTGGAAGCCAGCCCCAGCATTTT

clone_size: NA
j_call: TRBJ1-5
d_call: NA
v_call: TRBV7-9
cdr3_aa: CASSQTGHQPQHF
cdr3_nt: TGTGCCAGCAGCCAGACAGGCCATCAGCCCCAGCATTTT

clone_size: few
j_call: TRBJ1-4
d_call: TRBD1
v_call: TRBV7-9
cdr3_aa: CASSTPTGVGEKLFF
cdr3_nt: TGTGCCAGCAGCACCCCAACAGGGGTAGGTGAAAAACTGTTTTTT

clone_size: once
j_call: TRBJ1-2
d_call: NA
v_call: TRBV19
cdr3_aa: CASSMGARNYGYTF
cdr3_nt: TGTGCCAGTAGTATGGGGGCCAGAAACTATGGCTACACCTTC

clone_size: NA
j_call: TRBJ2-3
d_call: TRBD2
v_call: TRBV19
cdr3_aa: CASSDRGLASTDTQYF
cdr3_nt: TGTGCCAGTAGTGATCGCGGACTAGCTAGCACAGATACGCAGTATTTT

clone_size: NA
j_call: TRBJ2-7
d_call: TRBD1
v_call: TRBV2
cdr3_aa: CASRLGQGAGYEQYF
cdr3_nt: TGTGCCAGCAGACTTGGACAGGGGGCTGGCTACGAGCAGTACTTC

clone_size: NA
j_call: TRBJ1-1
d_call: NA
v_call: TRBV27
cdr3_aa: CASSPQGLGTEAFF
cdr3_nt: TGTGCCAGCAGTCCACAGGGACTTGGCACTGAAGCTTTCTTT

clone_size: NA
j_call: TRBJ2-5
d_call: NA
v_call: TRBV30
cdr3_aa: CAWSRSVQETQYF
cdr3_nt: TGTGCCTGGAGTCGGTCAGTGCAAGAGACCCAGTACTTC

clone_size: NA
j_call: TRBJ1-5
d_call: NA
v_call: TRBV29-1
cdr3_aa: CSVGQWNQPQHF
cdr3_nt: TGCAGCGTCGGACAGTGGAATCAGCCCCAGCATTTT

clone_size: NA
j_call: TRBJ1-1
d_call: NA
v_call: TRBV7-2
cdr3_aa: CASSLGTFIVNTEAFF
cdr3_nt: TGTGCCAGCAGCCTCGGGACATTTATCGTGAACACTGAAGCTTTCTTT

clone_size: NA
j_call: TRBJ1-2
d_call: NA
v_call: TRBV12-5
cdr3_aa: CASGLVNVGGYTF
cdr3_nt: TGTGCTAGTGGTTTGGTGAATGTGGGGGGCTACACCTTC

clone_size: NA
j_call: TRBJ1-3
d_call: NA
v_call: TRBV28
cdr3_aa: CASSLAGAGNTIYF
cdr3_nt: TGTGCCAGCAGTTTGGCAGGGGCAGGAAACACCATATATTTT

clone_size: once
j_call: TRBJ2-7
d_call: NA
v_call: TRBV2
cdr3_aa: CASSSLRDGTYEQYF
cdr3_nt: TGTGCCAGCAGTTCCCTCCGGGACGGTACCTACGAGCAGTACTTC

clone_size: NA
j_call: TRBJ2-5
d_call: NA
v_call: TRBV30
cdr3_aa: CAWSVQGGETQYF
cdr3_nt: TGTGCCTGGAGTGTACAAGGGGGAGAGACCCAGTACTTC

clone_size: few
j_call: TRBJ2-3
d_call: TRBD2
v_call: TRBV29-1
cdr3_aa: CSVGDLAGGDTQYF
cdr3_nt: TGCAGCGTGGGAGACCTGGCGGGGGGAGATACGCAGTATTTT